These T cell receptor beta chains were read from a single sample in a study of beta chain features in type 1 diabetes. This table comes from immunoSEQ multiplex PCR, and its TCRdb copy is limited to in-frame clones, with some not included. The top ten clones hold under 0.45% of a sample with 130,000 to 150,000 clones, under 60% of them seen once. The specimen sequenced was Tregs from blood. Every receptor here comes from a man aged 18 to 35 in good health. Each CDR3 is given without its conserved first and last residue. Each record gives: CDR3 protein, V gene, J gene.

cdr3_aa: ASSPLQDSGKGYT
v_call: TRBV18
j_call: TRBJ1-2

cdr3_aa: ASSQGQGAYEQY
v_call: TRBV4-3
j_call: .

cdr3_aa: AISDGASGGPGANVLT
v_call: TRBV10-3
j_call: TRBJ2-6

cdr3_aa: ASSQGGTSGGEVQF
v_call: TRBV4-1
j_call: TRBJ2-1

cdr3_aa: SVAGRAGEQY
v_call: TRBV29-1
j_call: TRBJ2-7

cdr3_aa: SVGDDSYEQY
v_call: TRBV29-1
j_call: TRBJ2-7

cdr3_aa: ASSIDSRGDQPQH
v_call: TRBV9
j_call: TRBJ1-5

cdr3_aa: ASPDDLSRREQF
v_call: TRBV6-7
j_call: TRBJ2-1

cdr3_aa: ASSQEVQGYEQY
v_call: TRBV4-3
j_call: TRBJ2-7

cdr3_aa: ASSLSLDNEQF
v_call: TRBV11-2
j_call: TRBJ2-1

cdr3_aa: ASSLDVWAAGGYGYT
v_call: TRBV5-1
j_call: TRBJ1-2

cdr3_aa: ASSLYRDQPQH
v_call: TRBV7-9
j_call: TRBJ1-5

cdr3_aa: SASTGDTQY
v_call: TRBV20-1
j_call: TRBJ2-3

cdr3_aa: ASSLGIGGRDEQY
v_call: TRBV7-2
j_call: TRBJ2-7

cdr3_aa: ASSYSATSPQH
v_call: TRBV6-6
j_call: TRBJ1-5